This TCR beta chain was sequenced for a study of blood T cell repertoires in COVID-19. The wider study: From the United States, Italy and Spain came samples of acute and convalescent COVID-19.

Clones were sequenced by immunoSEQ multiplex PCR, and TCRdb holds only the in-frame ones, with some missing. The sample has tens of thousands of clones, around 85% seen once. Sequenced sample: peripheral blood. The sequence was obtained from a human donor in a cohort sampled during active COVID-19.

The chain's CDR3 is CAIRGGVAGGYTF. The CDR3 nucleotides are TGTGCCATCAGGGGGGGGGTGGCTGGCGGCTACACCTTC. V gene TRBV10-3 combines with J gene TRBJ1-2; tentative D call: TRBD1 (5 bases). The germline V gene encodes CDR1 ENHRY and CDR2 SYGVKD. The CDR3 is 13 residues long. Trimming stripped 6 bases from V and 8 bases from J, with 16 bases between.